Listed below are T cell receptor beta chains from one sample, sequenced in a study of shared clonotypes between healthy human individuals. Measured with immunoSEQ multiplex PCR; TCRdb has only the in-frame clones, and not every one. The sample carries about 510,000 clones, around 74% recorded once. The sequenced sample consisted of PBMCs. Receptors originate from a woman aged 35 to 49 in good health. Some clones in this sample may be carry-over from other donors' samples. Each CDR3 is given with its conserved first and last residue. A D gene is named only where the DNA matches it firmly. Clone size appears in some rows only: once, few, many, or a class for an expanded clone.

abundance: -
j_gene: TRBJ1-4
d_gene: -
v_gene: TRBV9
CDR3nt: TGTGCCAGCAGCGTAGGGAGGACTGCAACTAATGAAAAACTGTTTTTT
CDR3aa: CASSVGRTATNEKLFF

abundance: -
j_gene: TRBJ2-5
d_gene: -
v_gene: TRBV4-1
CDR3nt: TGCGCCAGCAGCCACCCCACGGTTGGAATAGTCCAAGAGACCCAGTACTTC
CDR3aa: CASSHPTVGIVQETQYF

abundance: -
j_gene: TRBJ2-5
d_gene: -
v_gene: TRBV20-1
CDR3nt: TGCAGTGCGCAAAATCAAGAGACCCAGTACTTC
CDR3aa: CSAQNQETQYF

abundance: once
j_gene: TRBJ2-3
d_gene: -
v_gene: TRBV1
CDR3nt: TGCACCAGCAGGCCAAGGTTTTCTCTGACTAGTCCGCAGTATTTT
CDR3aa: CTSRPRFSLTSPQYF

abundance: -
j_gene: TRBJ1-2
d_gene: -
v_gene: TRBV28
CDR3nt: TGTGCCAGCAGTTTAACGGGGTGGCCGGATGACTATGGCTACACCTTC
CDR3aa: CASSLTGWPDDYGYTF

abundance: -
j_gene: TRBJ1-5
d_gene: -
v_gene: TRBV6-1
CDR3nt: TGTGCCAGCAGTGAAATAATTCAGCCCCAGCATTTT
CDR3aa: CASSEIIQPQHF

abundance: -
j_gene: TRBJ1-1
d_gene: -
v_gene: TRBV27
CDR3nt: TGTGCCAGCAGCCCGCTGAGGAGAGGAGACACTGAAGCTTTCTTT
CDR3aa: CASSPLRRGDTEAFF

abundance: -
j_gene: TRBJ2-7
d_gene: TRBD2
v_gene: TRBV5-4
CDR3nt: TGTGCCAGCAGCGGGGGGGTAGCCCGGTCCCACGAGCAGTACTTC
CDR3aa: CASSGGVARSHEQYF

abundance: few
j_gene: TRBJ1-2
d_gene: TRBD1
v_gene: TRBV27
CDR3nt: TGTGCCAGCAGTCCGGGACAGGGAACACATGGCTACACCTTC
CDR3aa: CASSPGQGTHGYTF

abundance: -
j_gene: TRBJ2-3
d_gene: TRBD2
v_gene: TRBV6-6
CDR3nt: TGTGCCAGCAGACATAGCGGGAGGTCCCCAGATACGCAGTATTTT
CDR3aa: CASRHSGRSPDTQYF

abundance: -
j_gene: TRBJ1-1
d_gene: -
v_gene: TRBV4-2
CDR3nt: TGTGCCAGCAGCCTATTTGGGAACACTGAAGCTTTCTTT
CDR3aa: CASSLFGNTEAFF

abundance: few
j_gene: TRBJ1-6
d_gene: TRBD1
v_gene: TRBV30
CDR3nt: TGTGCCTGGGGCCGACAGGGGGTAGTGTTTAATTCACCCCTCCACTTT
CDR3aa: CAWGRQGVVFNSPLHF

abundance: once
j_gene: TRBJ2-1
d_gene: TRBD2
v_gene: TRBV7-2
CDR3nt: TGTGCCAGCAGCTGGACTAGCGGGAATGAGCAGTTCTTC
CDR3aa: CASSWTSGNEQFF

abundance: -
j_gene: TRBJ2-7
d_gene: TRBD1
v_gene: TRBV28
CDR3nt: TGTGCCAGCAAGGGGGCAGGGTCGTACGAGCAGTACTTC
CDR3aa: CASKGAGSYEQYF

abundance: -
j_gene: TRBJ2-3
d_gene: TRBD2
v_gene: TRBV2
CDR3nt: TGTGCCAGGACCCCCTCGGGACTAGCCCTCCCAGATACGCAGTATTTT
CDR3aa: CARTPSGLALPDTQYF

abundance: -
j_gene: TRBJ1-6
d_gene: -
v_gene: TRBV30
CDR3nt: TGTGCCTGGAGTAGGAACCTCAATTCACCCCTCCACTTT
CDR3aa: CAWSRNLNSPLHF

abundance: -
j_gene: TRBJ2-6
d_gene: -
v_gene: TRBV5-1
CDR3nt: TGCGCCAGCAGCGCAGCCACCTCTGGGGCCAACGTCCTGACTTTC
CDR3aa: CASSAATSGANVLTF

abundance: -
j_gene: TRBJ2-3
d_gene: -
v_gene: TRBV6-5
CDR3nt: TGTGCCAGCATGACAAGCGGAAGCACAGATACGCAGTATTTT
CDR3aa: CASMTSGSTDTQYF

abundance: -
j_gene: TRBJ2-5
d_gene: -
v_gene: TRBV9
CDR3nt: TGTGCCAGCAGCGTCACGGGGGCTAACCAAGAGACCCAGTACTTC
CDR3aa: CASSVTGANQETQYF

abundance: few
j_gene: TRBJ1-2
d_gene: -
v_gene: TRBV7-9
CDR3nt: TGTGCCAGCAGCCTCCTAACGGAGGGCTACACCTTC
CDR3aa: CASSLLTEGYTF

abundance: -
j_gene: TRBJ2-2
d_gene: TRBD2
v_gene: TRBV6-1
CDR3nt: TGTGCCAGCAGTGAACTAGCGGGAAACACCGGGGAGCTGTTTTTT
CDR3aa: CASSELAGNTGELFF

abundance: -
j_gene: TRBJ1-5
d_gene: -
v_gene: TRBV2
CDR3nt: TGTGCCAGCAGTGAGGGCGGCCAGGTCAATCAGCCCCAGCATTTT
CDR3aa: CASSEGGQVNQPQHF

abundance: -
j_gene: TRBJ2-7
d_gene: -
v_gene: TRBV28
CDR3nt: TGTGCCAGCAGTCATCCTGTTTTGATGAGCTCCTACGAGCAGTACTTC
CDR3aa: CASSHPVLMSSYEQYF

abundance: -
j_gene: TRBJ1-1
d_gene: -
v_gene: TRBV5-8
CDR3nt: TGTGCCAGCAGCTTGGAAGTGAACACTGAAGCTTTCTTT
CDR3aa: CASSLEVNTEAFF

abundance: once
j_gene: TRBJ2-1
d_gene: -
v_gene: TRBV11-2
CDR3nt: TGTGCCAGCAGCCCCCTTGTGCGGAGCTCCTACAATGAGCAGTTCTTC
CDR3aa: CASSPLVRSSYNEQFF

abundance: -
j_gene: TRBJ2-1
d_gene: TRBD2
v_gene: TRBV7-3
CDR3nt: TGTGCCAGCAGCCCAATAGCGGGAGCCTACAATGAGCAGTTCTTC
CDR3aa: CASSPIAGAYNEQFF

abundance: -
j_gene: TRBJ1-3
d_gene: -
v_gene: TRBV4-2
CDR3nt: TGTGCCAGCAGCCAAGATAACACAAGACAAGGCTCTGGAAACACCATATATTTT
CDR3aa: CASSQDNTRQGSGNTIYF

abundance: -
j_gene: TRBJ2-2
d_gene: TRBD2
v_gene: TRBV6-4
CDR3nt: TGTGCCAGCAGTCAGACTAGCGGGACCGGGGAGCTGTTTTTT
CDR3aa: CASSQTSGTGELFF

abundance: -
j_gene: TRBJ2-1
d_gene: -
v_gene: TRBV7-6
CDR3nt: TGTGCCAGCAGCTTATATCCGCGGGGCTCCTACAATGAGCAGTTCTTC
CDR3aa: CASSLYPRGSYNEQFF

abundance: -
j_gene: TRBJ2-1
d_gene: -
v_gene: TRBV19
CDR3nt: TGTGCCAGTAGTATGCTCAGGAAGGGAATTAGTGAGCAGTTCTTC
CDR3aa: CASSMLRKGISEQFF

abundance: -
j_gene: TRBJ1-4
d_gene: -
v_gene: TRBV4-2
CDR3nt: TGTGCCAGCAGCCAACATCCGGGACAACTGTTTTTT
CDR3aa: CASSQHPGQLFF

abundance: -
j_gene: TRBJ2-1
d_gene: -
v_gene: TRBV5-1
CDR3nt: TGCGCCAGCAGCTCCCTCCAGGACCACAATGAGCAGTTCTTC
CDR3aa: CASSSLQDHNEQFF

abundance: -
j_gene: TRBJ2-1
d_gene: TRBD1
v_gene: TRBV10-3
CDR3nt: TGTGCCATCAGGGGACAGGGTACCTACAATGAGCAGTTCTTC
CDR3aa: CAIRGQGTYNEQFF

abundance: -
j_gene: TRBJ1-1
d_gene: TRBD1
v_gene: TRBV28
CDR3nt: TGTGCCAGCAGTCAGCGGACAGGGCGTAACACTGAAGCTTTCTTT
CDR3aa: CASSQRTGRNTEAFF

abundance: -
j_gene: TRBJ2-7
d_gene: -
v_gene: TRBV30
CDR3nt: TGTGCCTGTTCTAGAATTAACTCCTACGAGCAGTACTTC
CDR3aa: CACSRINSYEQYF

abundance: -
j_gene: TRBJ2-3
d_gene: TRBD2
v_gene: TRBV25-1
CDR3nt: TGTGCCAGCAGTCGCGGACTAGCGGGGGCCACAGATACGCAGTATTTT
CDR3aa: CASSRGLAGATDTQYF

abundance: once
j_gene: TRBJ2-1
d_gene: -
v_gene: TRBV28
CDR3nt: TGTGCCAGCAGAAGGAGTAATGAGCAGTTCTTC
CDR3aa: CASRRSNEQFF

abundance: -
j_gene: TRBJ2-5
d_gene: TRBD1
v_gene: TRBV6-1
CDR3nt: TGTGCCAGCAGGGGGGACAGCCAAGAGACCCAGTACTTC
CDR3aa: CASRGDSQETQYF

abundance: -
j_gene: TRBJ2-7
d_gene: -
v_gene: TRBV5-1
CDR3nt: TGCGCCAGCAGCTTGGTAGTCTCCTACGAGCAGTACTTC
CDR3aa: CASSLVVSYEQYF

abundance: few
j_gene: TRBJ1-3
d_gene: TRBD1
v_gene: TRBV27
CDR3nt: TGTGCCAGCGGGGACAGACTCTCTGGAAACACCATATATTTT
CDR3aa: CASGDRLSGNTIYF

abundance: -
j_gene: TRBJ2-3
d_gene: -
v_gene: TRBV4-1
CDR3nt: TGCGCCAGCAGCCAAGTAGTCGGGGGTGTGACAGATACGCAGTATTTT
CDR3aa: CASSQVVGGVTDTQYF

abundance: -
j_gene: TRBJ2-7
d_gene: TRBD2
v_gene: TRBV4-3
CDR3nt: TGCGCCAGCGGCCAAGAATCGGGAACTAGCGGGAGATCCTACGAGCAGTACTTC
CDR3aa: CASGQESGTSGRSYEQYF

abundance: -
j_gene: TRBJ2-6
d_gene: -
v_gene: TRBV7-2
CDR3nt: TGTGCCAGCAGCCCCTCGGGAGCCAACGTCCTGACTTTC
CDR3aa: CASSPSGANVLTF

abundance: few
j_gene: TRBJ1-2
d_gene: -
v_gene: TRBV2
CDR3nt: TGTGCCAGCAGTGACGACACCTCCTATGGCTACACCTTC
CDR3aa: CASSDDTSYGYTF

abundance: -
j_gene: TRBJ2-1
d_gene: TRBD2
v_gene: TRBV5-1
CDR3nt: TGCGCCAGCAGCTTGGTAGGGACTAGCAACAATGAGCAGTTCTTC
CDR3aa: CASSLVGTSNNEQFF

abundance: -
j_gene: TRBJ2-7
d_gene: -
v_gene: TRBV1
CDR3nt: TGCACCAGCAGCCAAGAGCCGCTAAGGGACAGGGGGTATGGCGAGCAGTACTTC
CDR3aa: CTSSQEPLRDRGYGEQYF

abundance: -
j_gene: TRBJ1-1
d_gene: -
v_gene: TRBV10-3
CDR3nt: TGTGCCATCAGTGTACGACAGGCCACTAACACTGAAGCTTTCTTT
CDR3aa: CAISVRQATNTEAFF

abundance: -
j_gene: TRBJ1-5
d_gene: -
v_gene: TRBV4-1
CDR3nt: TGCGCCAGCAGCCGTCTCCCGGCGGGCAATCAGCCCCAGCATTTT
CDR3aa: CASSRLPAGNQPQHF

abundance: -
j_gene: TRBJ2-7
d_gene: TRBD1
v_gene: TRBV9
CDR3nt: TGTGCCAGCAGCCATGGGACAGCCTACGAGCAGTACTTC
CDR3aa: CASSHGTAYEQYF